This T cell receptor beta chain comes out of a study of blood T cell repertoires in COVID-19. Study-level information: T cells, B-cell-depleted T cells, or PBMCs supplied cDNA or gDNA.

Here immunoSEQ multiplex PCR was the method, and the copy in TCRdb shows in-frame clones only, minus some. In the table there are 80,000 to 100,000 clones, roughly 80% of which are singletons. Trimming took 4 bases from V and 7 from J, leaving 16 bases between them. This CDR3 contains 14 residues. Germline-derived CDR1 and CDR2 are SGHNT and YYREEE (reference sequence). The clonotype was recovered from a man between 65 and 79 years old with active or convalescent COVID-19. Input material: peripheral blood. The rearrangement joins TRBV5-4 to TRBJ2-3, with D possibly matching TRBD1 (6 bases). CDR3 residues: CASSQDTGPYTQYF. In DNA form, the CDR3 reads TGTGCCAGCAGCCAAGACACAGGGCCCTATACGCAGTATTTT.